These 19 T cell receptor beta chains were sequenced from one sample in a study of control samples from healthy donors and cancer patients. TCRdb's table, derived via immunoSEQ multiplex PCR, lists solely in-frame clones and lacks some. The sample includes roughly 43,000 clones, 87% of them seen just once. The source material was PBMCs. These receptor sequences come from a woman aged 55-70 years with lung cancer.

CDR3 sequence: CASSLNRQSNQPQHF. The DNA for the CDR3 is TGTGCCAGCAGCTTAAATCGACAAAGCAATCAGCCCCAGCATTTT. V gene TRBV7-9 combines with J gene TRBJ1-5; D gene ambiguous. The CDR3 contains 15 residues. The germline CDR1 and CDR2 sequences are SEHNR and FQNEAQ (reference sequence). V lost 2 bases and J 1 base, leaving 9 bases between the germline ends.

This clone was detected only once. The rearrangement uses TRBV6-6 and TRBJ1-1; TRBD1 matches at 7 bases. Germline CDR1 and CDR2: MNHNY and SVGAGI (reference sequence). V was pared by 4 bases and J by 0 bases, with 5 bases of the junction left unmatched. The CDR3 covers 15 residues. As DNA, the CDR3 is TGTGCCAGCAGTTCGGGACAGCCAATGAACACTGAAGCTTTCTTT. This translates into CASSSGQPMNTEAFF.

The chain carries TRBV11-3 and TRBJ1-1; D uncertain. The CDR3 loop spans 14 amino acids. CDR1 and CDR2 from the germline V gene are SGHNT and YENEEA. Trimming pared 5 bases from V and 12 bases from J, leaving 22 bases between. CDR3 amino acids: CASSEALVRQKTFF. CDR3 in DNA: TGTGCCAGCAGCGAGGCCTTGGTGAGGCAGAAAACTTTCTTT.

The sample holds a few counts of this clone. The rearrangement links TRBV9 to TRBJ1-4, with D maybe TRBD1 (5 bases). With 3 bases removed from V and 15 bases from J, the gap between germline ends came to 18 bases. This CDR3 region has 13 residues. The germline CDR1 and CDR2 sequences are SGDLS and YYNGEE. The CDR3 DNA reads TGTGCCAGCAGCGAGGACACCGTTGGGGTGGTGTTTTTT. Its protein is CASSEDTVGVVFF.

The chain combines TRBV28 with TRBJ2-1; TRBD2 matches at 9 bases. The CDR3 covers 17 residues. V trimming: 6 bases; J trimming: 7 bases; junction bases outside the gene matches: 16. Per germline, CDR1 MDHEN and CDR2 SYDVKM. CDR3 in amino acids: CASSPGILVAGVNEQFF. The CDR3 region has the DNA TGTGCCAGCAGCCCTGGTATTTTGGTAGCGGGAGTGAATGAGCAGTTCTTC. The full variable domain, in which reference TRBV28 and TRBJ2-1 provide the parts outside the CDR3, is DVKVTQSSRYLVKRTGEKVFLECVQDMDHENMFWYRQDPGLGLRLIYFSYDVKMKEKGDIPEGYSVSREKKERFSLILESASTNQTSMYLCASSPGILVAGVNEQFFGPGTRLTVL.

This rearrangement joins TRBV10-3 to TRBJ2-7, with TRBD2 matching 12 bases. CDR1 ENHRY and CDR2 SYGVKD come from the germline V gene. Germline trimming cut 3 bases from V and 2 bases from J; bases unmatched to any gene: 2. This CDR3 region has 15 residues. CDR3 region: CAISDTSGRTYEQYF. The CDR3 DNA sequence: TGTGCCATCAGTGATACTAGCGGGAGGACCTACGAGCAGTACTTC.

This chain uses TRBV19 with TRBJ1-4, with 10 bases matching TRBD1. There are 17 residues in the CDR3. The germline gives CDR1 LNHDA, CDR2 SQIVND (reference sequence). V lost 6 bases to trimming and J lost 8 bases; unmatched junction nucleotides: 15. This CDR3 reads CASRSRDRGTFTEKLFF. As DNA, the CDR3 is TGTGCCAGTAGGAGCCGGGACAGGGGAACGTTTACCGAAAAACTGTTTTTT.

This chain connects TRBV6-5 to TRBJ2-7; 8 positions match TRBD1. The J segment lost 2 bases and the V segment lost 6 bases, leaving 6 bases of the junction unmatched. CDR1 is MNHEY and CDR2 is SVGAGI in the germline V gene. CDR3 size: 14 residues. The DNA of the CDR3 is TGTGCCAGCAGCCGCAGGGGGCCTCCCTACGAGCAGTACTTC. Its protein is CASSRRGPPYEQYF.

The chain links TRBV9 to TRBJ2-7, with 10 bases fitting TRBD1. This CDR3 region has 15 residues. Trimming at V came to 2 bases and at J to 4 bases, leaving 6 bases not matched to a gene. Germline CDR1 and CDR2: SGDLS and YYNGEE. DNA of the CDR3: TGTGCCAGCAGCGTTTCCGGGACAGGGGTATACGAGCAGTACTTC. Encoded protein: CASSVSGTGVYEQYF.

The chain recombines TRBV4-1 with TRBJ1-5; D call uncertain. The germline V gene has CDR1 MGHRA and CDR2 YSYEKL. CDR3 length: 14 residues. Trimming left V 0 bases short and J 3 bases short, with 6 bases between. CDR3 DNA sequence: TGCGCCAGCAGCCAAGATAACAACAATCAGCCCCAGCATTTT. This sequence encodes CASSQDNNNQPQHF.

The V and J genes are TRBV5-6 and TRBJ2-1; D might be TRBD2 (5 bases). CDR1 SGHDT and CDR2 YYEEEE come from the germline V gene. This CDR3 has 19 amino acids. Trimming shortened V by 4 bases and J by 2 bases, and 25 bases separated the two germline ends. Written as DNA, the CDR3 is TGTGCCAGCAGCACCGCACTCGAGGGCAGTCCTCGACCCTACAATGAGCAGTTCTTC. It is translated as CASSTALEGSPRPYNEQFF.

V is TRBV7-9 and J is TRBJ1-6; D unresolved. CDR1 is SEHNR and CDR2 is FQNEAQ in the germline V gene (reference sequence). CDR3 size: 13 residues. V dropped 5 bases and J dropped 10 bases, with 12 bases sitting between them. The DNA for the CDR3 is TGTGCCAGCAGCCCCCAATTAGGGTCACCCCTCCACTTT. It yields the protein CASSPQLGSPLHF.

Turning to this clone: Other DNA sequences in the sample encode the same CDR3. The chain employs TRBV7-9 and TRBJ2-3; no clear D gene. CDR1 is SEHNR, CDR2 FQNEAQ, per germline (reference sequence). V was cut by 2 bases and J by 4 bases, with 4 bases left in between. CDR3 length: 12 residues. CDR3: CASSLTADTQYF. The CDR3 DNA reads as TGTGCCAGCAGCTTAACTGCAGATACGCAGTATTTT.

J is TRBJ2-1 and V is TRBV5-1, with 11 bases aligning to TRBD2. This CDR3 has 15 residues. In germline, CDR1 is SGHRS, CDR2 YFSETQ. Trimming at V came to 7 bases and at J to 6 bases, leaving 9 bases not matched to a gene. CDR3 amino acids: CASGLTLAGANEQFF. In DNA, the CDR3 is TGCGCCAGCGGATTGACACTAGCGGGAGCCAATGAGCAGTTCTTC.

V and J are TRBV6-1 and TRBJ1-2, with 8 bases that match TRBD1. V lost 2 bases, J lost 8 bases, and 16 bases stayed unmatched. CDR3 length equals 17 residues. Germline CDR1 is MNHNS and CDR2 is SASEGT. As DNA, the CDR3 is TGTGCCAGCAGTGAACCCGGACAGGGCCTTCGTCGTACCGGCTACACCTTC. This sequence encodes CASSEPGQGLRRTGYTF.

A single count supports this clone. V usage is TRBV27 and J usage is TRBJ2-2; TRBD2 aligns across 10 bases. This CDR3 spans 18 amino acids. The V gene's germline CDR1 is MNHEY and CDR2 SMNVEV (reference sequence). Unmatched junction bases numbered 14, after V lost 5 bases and J lost 5 bases. The CDR3 here is CASSPELAGAVRTGELFF. CDR3 nucleotides: TGTGCCAGCAGTCCGGAGCTAGCGGGAGCAGTGAGGACCGGGGAGCTGTTTTTT.

V usage is TRBV5-1 and J usage is TRBJ2-7; the D is unclear. From germline, CDR1 is SGHRS and CDR2 YFSETQ. This CDR3 has 15 amino acids. Trimming pared 2 bases from V and 1 base from J, leaving 13 bases between. This chain's CDR3 is CASSFGPSESYEQYF. DNA for the CDR3: TGCGCCAGCAGCTTCGGACCCTCGGAATCCTACGAGCAGTACTTC.

The chain employs TRBV3-1 (or the pseudogene TRBV3-2) and TRBJ2-2; D gene uncertain. CDR1 is LGHDT and CDR2 is YNNKEL in the germline V gene (reference sequence). This CDR3 is built from 13 residues. V dropped 1 base and J dropped 7 bases, with 7 bases sitting between them. The CDR3 nucleotides read TGTGCCAGCAGCCAAGTAGGGATCGGGGAGCTGTTTTTT. Residues: CASSQVGIGELFF.

V usage is TRBV11-1 and J usage is TRBJ2-3; 7 nucleotides agree with TRBD1. Trimming removed 5 bases from V and 2 bases from J; junction bases left unmatched: 7. Germline V gene sequence: CDR1 SGHAT, CDR2 FQDESV (reference sequence). The CDR3 is made up of 15 amino acids. The CDR3 is CASSLWTGITDTQYF. CDR3 bases: TGTGCCAGCAGCCTATGGACAGGTATCACAGATACGCAGTATTTT.